A single sample gave rise to the 20 T cell receptor beta chains below, sequenced in a study of blood T cell repertoires in COVID-19. TCRdb's table, derived via immunoSEQ multiplex PCR, lists solely in-frame clones and lacks some. The sample contains some 140,000 clones, roughly 84% of which appear only once. The sample taken for sequencing was peripheral blood. The receptors here all came from an elderly woman with acute or convalescent COVID-19.

The V gene is TRBV6-1, the J gene TRBJ1-5; no firm D call. CDR3 length: 14 residues. V gave up 0 bases and J gave up 6 bases, with 9 bases separating them. The germline V gene encodes CDR1 MNHNS and CDR2 SASEGT. The CDR3 loop is CASSEANIRQPQHF. CDR3 nucleotide sequence: TGTGCCAGCAGTGAAGCGAACATTCGTCAGCCCCAGCATTTT.

The chain's CDR3 is CASSFRPTSSEEKLFF. CDR3 in DNA: TGTGCCAGCAGCTTTAGGCCGACTTCCAGTGAGGAAAAACTGTTTTTT. The V and J genes are TRBV5-6 and TRBJ1-4; no reliable D call. The germline CDR1 and CDR2 sequences are SGHDT and YYEEEE. The V gene lost 2 bases and the J gene lost 8 bases, with 19 bases spanning the gap. This CDR3 is 16 amino acids long.

V usage is TRBV5-5 and J usage is TRBJ2-5; 10 bases agree with TRBD2. This CDR3 contains 17 residues. Per the germline V gene, CDR1 is SGHKS and CDR2 is YYEKEE (reference sequence). With 4 bases clipped from V and 2 bases from J, the junction kept 11 bases outside the gene matches. CDR3 loop: CASSPVRGLATQETQYF. The CDR3 DNA is TGTGCCAGCAGCCCCGTGCGGGGACTAGCGACACAAGAGACCCAGTACTTC.

The V gene is TRBV20-1, the J gene TRBJ1-2; TRBD1 aligns across 7 bases. There are 12 residues in the CDR3. V was pared by 3 bases and J by 7 bases, with 5 bases of the junction left unmatched. CDR1 is DFQATT, CDR2 SNEGSKA, per germline (reference sequence). The CDR3 DNA follows: TGCAGTGCTAGTCGGGCAGGGGGTGGCTACACCTTC. Protein: CSASRAGGGYTF.

This chain uses TRBV30 with TRBJ2-7; 7 bases map to TRBD2. Germline values: CDR1 GTSNPN, CDR2 SVGIG (reference sequence). V was clipped by 3 bases and J by 3 bases; unmatched bases: 5. The CDR3 contains 13 residues. The CDR3 nucleotides read TGTGCCTGGAGCGAAGCGGGATTCTACGAGCAGTACTTC. This gives the protein CAWSEAGFYEQYF.

The chain couples TRBV6-5 to TRBJ1-6, with 8 bases aligning to TRBD1. V dropped 8 bases and J dropped 6; count of bases not matched to a gene: 6. Germline V lookup: CDR1 MNHEY, CDR2 SVGAGI. The CDR3 has 14 residues. In nucleotides, the CDR3 is TGTGCCAGCCGGAGGACAGGGCTTAATTCACCCCTCCACTTT. This translates into CASRRTGLNSPLHF.

This chain joins TRBV10-3 and TRBJ2-7; possible D gene TRBD1, 6 bases. Between the trimmed V and J ends, which lost 4 bases and 0 bases, there was a span of 10 bases. The CDR3 consists of 14 residues. Germline CDR1 ENHRY, CDR2 SYGVKD. This chain's CDR3 is CAISGTASSYEQYF. The CDR3 nucleotides are TGTGCCATCAGTGGGACAGCTTCCTCCTACGAGCAGTACTTC.

This clone showed up just once. The chain has TRBV18 and TRBJ2-5; the match to TRBD1 covers 7 bases. J lost 5 bases, V lost 0 bases, and 6 bases had no gene match. The CDR3 is 15 amino acids. Germline V CDR1 and CDR2: KGHSH, LQKENI. CDR3 region: CASSPPEGGAETQYF. The CDR3 DNA reads TGTGCCAGCTCACCACCGGAAGGGGGCGCGGAGACCCAGTACTTC.

The count of this clone is one. The chain couples TRBV9 to TRBJ1-4; 9 bases align to TRBD1. This CDR3 spans 16 amino acids. With 5 bases clipped from V and 2 bases from J, the junction kept 7 bases outside the gene matches. The germline V gene encodes CDR1 SGDLS and CDR2 YYNGEE. In DNA, the CDR3 is TGTGCCAGCAGTCCGGGACAGGGTCTGACTAATGAAAAACTGTTTTTT. It encodes CASSPGQGLTNEKLFF. Using reference TRBV9 and TRBJ1-4 for the parts outside the CDR3, the full variable domain is DSGVTQTPKHLITATGQRVTLRCSPRSGDLSVYWYQQSLDQGLQFLIQYYNGEERAKGNILERFSAQQFPDLHSELNLSSLELGDSALYFCASSPGQGLTNEKLFFGSGTQLSVL.

V is TRBV12-3 or TRBV12-4 and J is TRBJ1-2; D gene ambiguous. The ends were cut back, 6 bases at V and 3 bases at J, with 11 bases in the middle. CDR3 length equals 13 residues. CDR3 in amino acids: CASRFRRDYGYTF. Here the CDR3 DNA reads TGTGCCAGCAGATTCAGGAGGGACTATGGCTACACCTTC.

CDR3 loop: CASSRGDQETQYF. The DNA for the CDR3 is TGTGCCAGCAGCAGGGGAGACCAAGAGACCCAGTACTTC. The V gene is TRBV2, the J gene TRBJ2-5; possibly TRBD1 for D (6 bases). This CDR3 spans 13 amino acids. Germline CDR1 SNHLY, CDR2 FYNNEI. The ends were cut back, 6 bases at V and 0 bases at J, with 8 bases in the middle.

The genes are TRBV18 and TRBJ1-1; D is unclear. Trimming stripped 3 bases from V and 1 base from J, with 9 bases between. Germline CDR1 and CDR2: KGHSH and LQKENI. The CDR3 extends over 14 amino acids. Written as DNA, the CDR3 is TGTGCCAGCTCACCGGCGGGTAGGAACACTGAAGCTTTCTTT. The encoded protein is CASSPAGRNTEAFF.

V gene TRBV7-2 combines with J gene TRBJ1-2, with 8 bases lining up with TRBD1. Germline V CDR1 and CDR2: SGHTA, FQGNSA. This CDR3 has 14 amino acids. Trimming took 5 bases from V and 4 from J; bases not matched to a gene: 6. The CDR3 coding sequence is TGTGCCAGCAGCCCCGAAGGGACAGGCTATGGCTACACCTTC. Translating it yields CASSPEGTGYGYTF.

This clone has only one observation. V gene TRBV12-3 or TRBV12-4 combines with J gene TRBJ2-7; D call uncertain. This CDR3 has 11 amino acids. The CDR3, as DNA: TGTGCATCGGGTCGTCTGTACGAGCAGTACTTC. Protein sequence: CASGRLYEQYF.

The V call is TRBV2, the J call TRBJ1-5; no clear D. The CDR3 contains 13 residues. Germline CDR1 reads SNHLY; CDR2 reads FYNNEI. V was clipped by 4 bases and J by 0 bases, with 4 bases between them. CDR3 bases: TGTGCCAGCAGTGTTTATAGCAATCAGCCCCAGCATTTT. It yields the protein CASSVYSNQPQHF.

This clone was detected once. J is TRBJ2-5 and V is TRBV29-1; TRBD1 matches at 7 bases. This CDR3 region has 11 residues. The J segment lost 5 bases and the V segment lost 7 bases, leaving 4 bases of the junction unmatched. Germline-derived CDR1 and CDR2 are SQVTM and ANQGSEA. CDR3 loop: CSAGTVETQYF. The CDR3 nucleotides read TGCAGCGCCGGGACAGTCGAGACCCAGTACTTC.

The chain uses TRBV7-2 and TRBJ1-6; D perhaps matches TRBD1 (5 bases). Trimming stripped 10 bases from V and 5 bases from J, with 21 bases between. The germline gives CDR1 SGHTA, CDR2 FQGNSA. The CDR3 runs to 16 residues. The CDR3 is CANSLDGRANNSPLHF. CDR3 nucleotide sequence: TGTGCCAATTCCCTCGACGGCAGGGCAAATAATTCACCCCTCCACTTT.

This clone was found once. J is TRBJ2-2 and V is TRBV5-5, with D tentatively TRBD2 (5 bases). This CDR3 has 14 amino acids. V lost 1 base to trimming and J lost 8 bases, with 12 bases between them. Germline CDR1 is SGHKS and CDR2 is YYEKEE (reference sequence). The CDR3 spells CASSLFPEGGELFF. The DNA for the CDR3 is TGTGCCAGCAGCTTGTTCCCTGAGGGTGGGGAGCTGTTTTTT.

The chain couples TRBV29-1 to TRBJ2-1, with a possible D match to TRBD2 (6 bases). The CDR3 has 12 amino acids. Germline CDR1 reads SQVTM; CDR2 reads ANQGSEA. The ends were cut back, 7 bases at V and 8 bases at J, with 15 bases in the middle. The CDR3 protein is CSAWDSLYEQFF. The CDR3 DNA follows: TGCAGCGCGTGGGACTCATTATATGAGCAGTTCTTC.

The chain is built from TRBV5-1 and TRBJ1-2; 7 bases align to TRBD1. CDR3 length: 13 residues. J lost 7 bases, V lost 4 bases, and 7 bases had no gene match. Germline loops: CDR1 SGHRS, CDR2 YFSETQ. The CDR3 reads CASSRGTVSGYTF. CDR3 DNA: TGCGCCAGCAGCCGTGGGACAGTCTCTGGCTACACCTTC.